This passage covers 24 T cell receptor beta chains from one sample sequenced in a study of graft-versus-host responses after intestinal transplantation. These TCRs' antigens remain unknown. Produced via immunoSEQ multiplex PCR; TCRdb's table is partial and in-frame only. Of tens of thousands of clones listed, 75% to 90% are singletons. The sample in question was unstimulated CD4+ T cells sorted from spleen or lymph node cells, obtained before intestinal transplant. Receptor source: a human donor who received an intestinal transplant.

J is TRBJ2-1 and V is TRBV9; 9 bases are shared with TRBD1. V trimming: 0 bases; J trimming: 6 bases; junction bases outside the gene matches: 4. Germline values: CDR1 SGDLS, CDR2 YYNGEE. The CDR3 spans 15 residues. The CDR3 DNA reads TGTGCCAGCAGCGTAGTGGGGACAGGGAGCAATGAGCAGTTCTTC. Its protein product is CASSVVGTGSNEQFF. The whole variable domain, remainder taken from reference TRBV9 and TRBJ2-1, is DSGVTQTPKHLITATGQRVTLRCSPRSGDLSVYWYQQSLDQGLQFLIQYYNGEERAKGNILERFSAQQFPDLHSELNLSSLELGDSALYFCASSVVGTGSNEQFFGPGTRLTVL.

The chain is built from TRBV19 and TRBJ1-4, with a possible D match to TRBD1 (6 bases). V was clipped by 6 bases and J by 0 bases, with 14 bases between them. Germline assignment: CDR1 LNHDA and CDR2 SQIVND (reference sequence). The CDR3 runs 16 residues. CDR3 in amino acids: CASRDRPSATNEKLFF. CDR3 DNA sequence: TGTGCCAGTAGGGACAGACCGTCAGCAACTAATGAAAAACTGTTTTTT.

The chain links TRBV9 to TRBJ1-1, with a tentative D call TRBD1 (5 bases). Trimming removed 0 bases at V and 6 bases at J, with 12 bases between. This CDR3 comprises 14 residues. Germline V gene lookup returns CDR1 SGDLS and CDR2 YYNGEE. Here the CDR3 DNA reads TGTGCCAGCAGCGTAGCTTCCAGGGCAGCTGAAGCTTTCTTT. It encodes CASSVASRAAEAFF.

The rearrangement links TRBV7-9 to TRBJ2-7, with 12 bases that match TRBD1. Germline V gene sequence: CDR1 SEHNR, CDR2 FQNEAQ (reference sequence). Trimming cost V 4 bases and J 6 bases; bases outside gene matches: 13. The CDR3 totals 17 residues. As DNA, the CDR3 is TGTGCCAGCAGCTCCCTACCTCCGGGACAGGGGGCTACCGAGCAGTACTTC. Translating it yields CASSSLPPGQGATEQYF.

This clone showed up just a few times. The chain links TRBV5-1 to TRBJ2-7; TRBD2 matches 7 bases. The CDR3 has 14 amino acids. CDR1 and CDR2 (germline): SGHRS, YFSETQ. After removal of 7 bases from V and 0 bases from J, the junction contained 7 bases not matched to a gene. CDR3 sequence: CASRRGTSSYEQYF. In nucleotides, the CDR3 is TGCGCCAGCCGGCGGGGGACGAGCTCCTACGAGCAGTACTTC.

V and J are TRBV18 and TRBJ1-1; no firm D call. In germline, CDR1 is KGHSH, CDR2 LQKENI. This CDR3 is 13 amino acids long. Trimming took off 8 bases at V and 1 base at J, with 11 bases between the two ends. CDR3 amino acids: CASTSTENTEAFF. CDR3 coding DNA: TGTGCCAGCACAAGCACAGAGAACACTGAAGCTTTCTTT.

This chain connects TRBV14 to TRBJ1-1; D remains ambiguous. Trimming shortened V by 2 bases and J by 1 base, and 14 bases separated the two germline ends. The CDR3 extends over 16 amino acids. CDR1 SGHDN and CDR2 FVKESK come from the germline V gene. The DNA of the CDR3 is TGTGCCAGCAGCCAATTCGCCGGGAAAAAGAACACTGAAGCTTTCTTT. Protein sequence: CASSQFAGKKNTEAFF.

In nucleotides, the CDR3 is TGTGCCAGCTCACCGGGACGGGAGAATAATTCACCCCTCCACTTT. Translated: CASSPGRENNSPLHF. The V and J genes are TRBV18 and TRBJ1-6; D is perhaps TRBD1 (5 bases). Per germline, CDR1 KGHSH and CDR2 LQKENI. The CDR3 contains 15 residues. V shed 3 bases and J shed 5 bases, with 11 bases lying between them.

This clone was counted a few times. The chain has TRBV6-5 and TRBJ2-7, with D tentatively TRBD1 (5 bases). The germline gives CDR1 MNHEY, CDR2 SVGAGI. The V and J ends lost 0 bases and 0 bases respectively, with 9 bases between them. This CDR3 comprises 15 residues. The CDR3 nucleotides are TGTGCCAGCAGTTACTCCAGGGCCAGCTCCTACGAGCAGTACTTC. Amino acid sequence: CASSYSRASSYEQYF.

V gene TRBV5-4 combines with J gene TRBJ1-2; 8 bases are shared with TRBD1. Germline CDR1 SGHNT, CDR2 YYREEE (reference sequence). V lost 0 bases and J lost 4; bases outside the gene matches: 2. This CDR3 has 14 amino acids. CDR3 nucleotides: TGTGCCAGCAGCTTGGACAGGGGGATCTATGGCTACACCTTC. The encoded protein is CASSLDRGIYGYTF.

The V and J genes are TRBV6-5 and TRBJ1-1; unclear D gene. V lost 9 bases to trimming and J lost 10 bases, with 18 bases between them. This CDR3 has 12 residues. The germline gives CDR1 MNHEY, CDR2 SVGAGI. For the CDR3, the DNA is TGTGCCAGGCGAGTAGTTCCAGAGGGAGCTTTCTTT. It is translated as CARRVVPEGAFF.

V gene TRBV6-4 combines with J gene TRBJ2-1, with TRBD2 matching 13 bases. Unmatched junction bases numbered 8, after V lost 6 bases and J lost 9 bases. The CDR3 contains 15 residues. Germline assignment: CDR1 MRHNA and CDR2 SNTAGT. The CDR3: CASRELAGGPGEQFF. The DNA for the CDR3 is TGTGCCAGCAGGGAACTAGCGGGGGGGCCCGGTGAGCAGTTCTTC.

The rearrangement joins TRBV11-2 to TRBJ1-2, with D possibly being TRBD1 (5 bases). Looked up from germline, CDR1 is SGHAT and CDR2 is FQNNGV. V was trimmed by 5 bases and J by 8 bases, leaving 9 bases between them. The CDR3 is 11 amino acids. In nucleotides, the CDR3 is TGTGCCAGCAGCCAGGGTGGGGGCTACACCTTC. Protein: CASSQGGGYTF.

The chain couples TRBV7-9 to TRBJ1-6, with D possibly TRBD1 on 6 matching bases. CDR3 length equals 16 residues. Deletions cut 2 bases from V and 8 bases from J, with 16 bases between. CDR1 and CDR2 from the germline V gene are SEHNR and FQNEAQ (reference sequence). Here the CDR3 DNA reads TGTGCCAGCAGCTTAATAGGGGGTGGTCGGGATTCACCCCTCCACTTT. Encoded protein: CASSLIGGGRDSPLHF.

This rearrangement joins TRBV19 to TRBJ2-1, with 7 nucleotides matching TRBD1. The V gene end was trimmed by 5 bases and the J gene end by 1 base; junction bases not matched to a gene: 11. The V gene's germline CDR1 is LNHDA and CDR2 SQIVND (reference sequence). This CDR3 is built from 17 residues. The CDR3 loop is CASSPRGPGQSYNEQFF. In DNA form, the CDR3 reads TGTGCCAGTAGTCCCCGGGGCCCGGGACAGTCCTACAATGAGCAGTTCTTC. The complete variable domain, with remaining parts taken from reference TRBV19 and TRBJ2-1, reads DGGITQSPKYLFRKEGQNVTLSCEQNLNHDAMYWYRQDPGQGLRLIYYSQIVNDFQKGDIAEGYSVSREKKESFPLTVTSAQKNPTAFYLCASSPRGPGQSYNEQFFGPGTRLTVL.

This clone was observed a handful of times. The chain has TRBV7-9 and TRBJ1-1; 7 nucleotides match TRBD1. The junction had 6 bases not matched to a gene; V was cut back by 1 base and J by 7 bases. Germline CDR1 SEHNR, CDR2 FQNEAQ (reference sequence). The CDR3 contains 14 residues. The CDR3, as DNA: TGTGCCAGCAGCTTAGGTATCGGACAGGATGAAGCTTTCTTT. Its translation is CASSLGIGQDEAFF.

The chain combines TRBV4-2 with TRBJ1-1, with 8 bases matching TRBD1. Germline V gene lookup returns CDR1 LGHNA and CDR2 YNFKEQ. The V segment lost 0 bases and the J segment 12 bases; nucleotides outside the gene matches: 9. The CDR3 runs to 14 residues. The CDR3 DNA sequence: TGTGCCAGCAGCCAAGAAGATACCAGGGGGCAAACTTTCTTT. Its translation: CASSQEDTRGQTFF.

CDR3 nucleotides: TGCAGCGTTGAAGTCGGGACAGGGGGCCCCGAGCAGTACTTC. Amino acid sequence: CSVEVGTGGPEQYF. This chain links TRBV29-1 with TRBJ2-7, with TRBD1 identical over 12 bases. CDR3 length: 14 amino acids. V lost 1 base to trimming and J lost 6 bases; unmatched junction nucleotides: 4. CDR1 and CDR2 (germline): SQVTM, ANQGSEA.

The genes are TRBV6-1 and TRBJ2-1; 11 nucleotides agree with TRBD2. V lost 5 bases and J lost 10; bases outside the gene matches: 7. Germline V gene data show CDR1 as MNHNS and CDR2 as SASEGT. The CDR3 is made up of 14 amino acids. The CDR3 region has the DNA TGTGCCAGCAGTCTTACTAGCGGGGGATGGGAGCAGTTCTTC. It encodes CASSLTSGGWEQFF.

The CDR3 is CASSPSGGSGNTIYF. The CDR3 coding sequence is TGTGCCAGCAGTCCATCGGGGGGCTCTGGAAACACCATATATTTT. This chain connects TRBV2 to TRBJ1-3; possibly TRBD1 for D (5 bases). V was trimmed by 5 bases and J by 0 bases, leaving 11 bases between them. This CDR3 region has 15 residues. CDR1 and CDR2 (germline): SNHLY, FYNNEI.

The DNA of the CDR3 is TGCGCCAGCAGCTTGGTACAGGGAGAGACCCAGTACTTC. Protein product: CASSLVQGETQYF. The chain links TRBV5-1 to TRBJ2-5; tentatively, D is TRBD1 (6 bases). The CDR3 has 13 residues. Trimming shortened V by 0 bases and J by 4 bases, and 7 bases separated the two germline ends. Germline CDR1 and CDR2: SGHRS and YFSETQ.

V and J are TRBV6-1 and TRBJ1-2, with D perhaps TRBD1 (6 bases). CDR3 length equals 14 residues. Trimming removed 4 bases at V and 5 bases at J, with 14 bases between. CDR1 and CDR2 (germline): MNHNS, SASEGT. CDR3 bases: TGTGCCAGCAGTGGTAACCGACAGGAGTATGGCTACACCTTC. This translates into CASSGNRQEYGYTF.

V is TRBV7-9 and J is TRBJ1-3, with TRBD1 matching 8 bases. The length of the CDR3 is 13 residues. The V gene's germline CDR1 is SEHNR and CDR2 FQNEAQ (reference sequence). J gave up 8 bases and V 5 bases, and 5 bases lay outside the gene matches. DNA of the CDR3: TGTGCCAGCAGCCTACAACAGGGGGACACCATATATTTT. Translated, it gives CASSLQQGDTIYF.

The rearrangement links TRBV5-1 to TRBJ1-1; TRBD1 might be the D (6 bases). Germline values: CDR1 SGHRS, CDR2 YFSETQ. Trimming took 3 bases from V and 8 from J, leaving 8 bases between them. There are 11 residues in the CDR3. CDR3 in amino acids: CASSSDREAFF. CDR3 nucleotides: TGCGCCAGCAGCTCTGACAGGGAAGCTTTCTTT.